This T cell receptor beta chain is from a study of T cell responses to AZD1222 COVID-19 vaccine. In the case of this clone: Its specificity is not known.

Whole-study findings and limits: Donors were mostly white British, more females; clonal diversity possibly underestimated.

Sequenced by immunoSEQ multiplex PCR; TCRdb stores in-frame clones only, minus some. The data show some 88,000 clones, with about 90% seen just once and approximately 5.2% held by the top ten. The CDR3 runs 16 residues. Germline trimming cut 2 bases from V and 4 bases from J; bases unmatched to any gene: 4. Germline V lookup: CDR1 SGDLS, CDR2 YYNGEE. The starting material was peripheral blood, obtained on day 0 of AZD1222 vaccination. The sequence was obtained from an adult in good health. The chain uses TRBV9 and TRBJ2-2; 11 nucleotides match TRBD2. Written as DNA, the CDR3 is TGTGCCAGCAGCGTTACTAGCGGGAGCGGCACCGGGGAGCTGTTTTTT. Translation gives CASSVTSGSGTGELFF.